Listed here is a single T cell receptor (beta chain). Its antigen is unknown. This entry comes from a study of shared clonotypes between healthy human individuals. Whole-study context: Donors had three CD4 naive, three CD4 memory, two CD8 naive and one CD8 memory plate apiece.

Trimming removed 0 bases at V and 5 bases at J, with 17 bases between. The CDR3 contains 17 residues. Per germline, CDR1 SGHDT and CDR2 YYEEEE. Findings of the study overall: Larger estimated richness was generally recorded for naive subsets relative to memory subsets. Clonotypes shared by all four sorted-subset donors had higher generation probabilities than non-shared clonotypes.

Partitioning of CD4+ cells yielded a CD45RA+ naive subset and a CD45RA-negative memory subset. This table comes from immunoSEQ multiplex PCR, and its TCRdb copy is limited to in-frame clones, with some not included. The data contain millions of clones, approximately 92% of them singletons. The sequenced sample consisted of naive CD4+ T cells sorted from blood. Described subset: CD45RA+ positively selected. The TCR was taken from a man in his late teens or twenties in good health. The chain joins TRBV5-6 to TRBJ2-2, with D possibly matching TRBD1 (6 bases). The CDR3 sequence: CASSLEAVGRGTGELFF. The CDR3 DNA reads TGTGCCAGCAGCTTGGAGGCGGTTGGCAGGGGTACCGGGGAGCTGTTTTTT.